The 27 T cell receptor beta chains below were found in one sample sequenced in a study of shared clonotypes between healthy human individuals. Some clones are missing from TCRdb's copy, which holds only in-frame ones; the method was immunoSEQ multiplex PCR. The table has 2 million to 2.5 million clones, around 93% seen once; the top ten hold 0.3% to 0.45%. The specimen sequenced was naive CD4+ T cells from PBMCs. Specified subset: CD45RA+ positively selected. These receptors originate from a young man in good health. Some clones in this sample may be carry-over from other donors' samples.

DNA of the CDR3: TGTGCCAGCAGCTTACTCGGCCCGGGGGCAAAGGACGAGCAGTACTTC. Translation: CASSLLGPGAKDEQYF. The chain recombines TRBV7-2 with TRBJ2-7, with D perhaps given as TRBD1 or TRBD2 (6 bases each). The CDR3 sequence is 16 residues long. Trimming removed 2 bases at V and 5 bases at J, with 19 bases between. Per the germline V gene, CDR1 is SGHTA and CDR2 is FQGNSA.

This clone appeared a few times. V is TRBV20-1 and J is TRBJ1-1; a possible D gene is TRBD1 (6 bases). V was cut by 4 bases and J by 10 bases, with 10 bases left in between. The V gene's germline CDR1 is DFQATT and CDR2 SNEGSKA (reference sequence). The CDR3 is 10 residues long. CDR3 protein: CSATGGRAFF. CDR3 nucleotides: TGCAGTGCTACCGGGGGGCGAGCTTTCTTT.

With regard to this clone: Additional DNA sequences in this sample encode the identical CDR3. The chain joins TRBV25-1 to TRBJ1-5; possible D gene TRBD1, 5 bases. Trimming cost V 2 bases and J 2 bases, with 10 bases left between them. The CDR3 contains 15 residues. The germline gives CDR1 MGHDK, CDR2 SYGVNS. Here the CDR3 DNA reads TGTGCCAGCAGTGAAGGGGGGAATGGCAATCAGCCCCAGCATTTT. It codes for CASSEGGNGNQPQHF.

This clone was picked up one time. V usage is TRBV29-1 and J usage is TRBJ2-1, with 10 bases fitting TRBD2. The CDR3 has 15 amino acids. Germline CDR1 is SQVTM and CDR2 is ANQGSEA. V gave up 7 bases and J gave up 10 bases; unmatched junction bases: 16. The CDR3 DNA follows: TGCAGCGCCCTTTCGAGCGGGAGGGCTTCAGTAGAGCAGTTCTTC. It translates to CSALSSGRASVEQFF.

The chain employs TRBV7-9 and TRBJ2-7, with TRBD1 matching 7 bases. The germline gives CDR1 SEHNR, CDR2 FQNEAQ (reference sequence). This CDR3 spans 16 amino acids. V was clipped by 5 bases and J by 0 bases; unmatched bases: 10. The DNA of the CDR3 is TGTGCCAGCAGCCGGGCATCGGGACAGAGCTCCTACGAGCAGTACTTC. Its protein product is CASSRASGQSSYEQYF.

This sequence joins TRBV5-1 and TRBJ2-2; 12 bases fit TRBD2. Germline V gene data show CDR1 as SGHRS and CDR2 as YFSETQ. V was clipped by 2 bases and J by 4 bases; unmatched bases: 3. CDR3 length: 16 residues. For the CDR3, the DNA is TGCGCCAGCAGCTTCCCTAGCGGGAGGGGCACCGGGGAGCTGTTTTTT. It codes for CASSFPSGRGTGELFF. Filled out from reference TRBV5-1 and TRBJ2-2, the complete variable domain reads KAGVTQTPRYLIKTRGQQVTLSCSPISGHRSVSWYQQTPGQGLQFLFEYFSETQRNKGNFPGRFSGRQFSNSRSEMNVSTLELGDSALYLCASSFPSGRGTGELFFGEGSRLTVL.

The CDR3 DNA sequence: TGTGCCAGCAGCTTTACCGGGACAGGGGTCGGCTACACCTTC. Protein sequence: CASSFTGTGVGYTF. This chain connects TRBV7-2 to TRBJ1-2; 10 nucleotides agree with TRBD1. Trimming removed 3 bases from V and 8 bases from J; junction bases left unmatched: 6. The length of the CDR3 is 14 residues. Germline V CDR1 and CDR2: SGHTA, FQGNSA.

The chain has TRBV7-3 and TRBJ2-1; D is possibly TRBD2 (6 bases). Per germline, CDR1 SGHTA and CDR2 FQGTGA. The CDR3 spans 15 residues. V was cut by 5 bases and J by 0 bases, with 11 bases left in between. The CDR3 spells CASSQGLPSYNEQFF. CDR3 nucleotides: TGTGCCAGCAGCCAGGGACTCCCCTCCTACAATGAGCAGTTCTTC. The complete variable domain, with remaining parts taken from reference TRBV7-3 and TRBJ2-1, reads GAGVSQTPSNKVTEKGKYVELRCDPISGHTALYWYRQSLGQGPEFLIYFQGTGAADDSGLPNDRFFAVRPEGSVSTLKIQRTERGDSAVYLCASSQGLPSYNEQFFGPGTRLTVL.

The chain couples TRBV18 to TRBJ2-7, with D maybe TRBD1 (6 bases). CDR1 and CDR2 from the germline V gene are KGHSH and LQKENI. This CDR3 has 13 residues. V was shortened by 4 bases and J by 3 bases, with 10 bases between the two germline ends. The CDR3 is CASSHSQGYEQYF. The DNA for the CDR3 is TGTGCCAGCTCACATTCACAGGGCTACGAGCAGTACTTC.

This rearrangement joins TRBV7-9 to TRBJ2-5; 9 nucleotides match TRBD1. The CDR3 extends over 14 amino acids. V shed 6 bases, J shed 3 bases, and the junction held 5 bases outside the gene matches. Germline CDR1 is SEHNR and CDR2 is FQNEAQ (reference sequence). CDR3 in amino acids: CASRRTGGEETQYF. As DNA, the CDR3 is TGTGCCAGCAGGAGAACAGGGGGCGAAGAGACCCAGTACTTC.

The V call is TRBV4-2, the J call TRBJ2-7, with 7 bases aligning to TRBD1. Trimming took 5 bases from V and 6 from J; bases not matched to a gene: 7. The V gene's germline CDR1 is LGHNA and CDR2 YNFKEQ. The length of the CDR3 is 13 residues. In nucleotides, the CDR3 is TGTGCCAGCAGCTCTCGGACAGGCCGCGAGCAGTACTTC. Translated: CASSSRTGREQYF.

The gene calls are TRBV28 and TRBJ2-4, with D perhaps assigned TRBD1 or TRBD2 (5 bases each). V lost 6 bases and J lost 8, with 23 bases in between. Looked up from germline, CDR1 is MDHEN and CDR2 is SYDVKM. The CDR3 is 16 residues long. For the CDR3, the DNA is TGTGCCAGCAGGTCCCTCCAGGGATCTAGCCCTGACATTCAGTACTTC. It yields the protein CASRSLQGSSPDIQYF.

This chain joins TRBV5-1 and TRBJ2-1, with D possibly being TRBD2 (6 bases). The V end was cut by 1 base, the J end by 4 bases, with 12 bases between. This CDR3 is 15 amino acids long. Germline CDR1 is SGHRS and CDR2 is YFSETQ. CDR3 amino acids: CASSLTGSTYNEQFF. The CDR3 DNA follows: TGCGCCAGCAGCTTGACCGGGAGCACTTACAATGAGCAGTTCTTC.

The chain employs TRBV5-1 and TRBJ2-7; a possible D gene is TRBD1 (5 bases). The CDR3 has 14 amino acids. The V end was cut by 1 base, the J end by 2 bases, with 10 bases between. The germline V gene has CDR1 SGHRS and CDR2 YFSETQ. The CDR3 region is CASSLPQAAYEQYF. CDR3 nucleotide sequence: TGCGCCAGCAGCTTGCCACAGGCTGCCTACGAGCAGTACTTC.

The chain uses TRBV7-9 and TRBJ2-7; no reliable D call. Per the germline V gene, CDR1 is SEHNR and CDR2 is FQNEAQ (reference sequence). The CDR3 totals 12 residues. Trimming took off 5 bases at V and 3 bases at J, with 8 bases between the two ends. The CDR3 sequence: CASSRDYYEQYF. CDR3 in DNA: TGTGCCAGCAGCCGTGATTACTACGAGCAGTACTTC.

V is TRBV7-3 and J is TRBJ1-5; D may be TRBD1 (6 bases). The CDR3 extends over 13 amino acids. CDR1 and CDR2 from the germline V gene are SGHTA and FQGTGA. The V end was cut by 3 bases, the J end by 7 bases, with 10 bases between. Here the CDR3 reads CASSFRDTQPQHF. CDR3 nucleotide sequence: TGTGCCAGCAGCTTCCGGGACACCCAGCCCCAGCATTTT. Combining the CDR3 with reference TRBV7-3 and TRBJ1-5 gives the whole variable domain GAGVSQTPSNKVTEKGKYVELRCDPISGHTALYWYRQSLGQGPEFLIYFQGTGAADDSGLPNDRFFAVRPEGSVSTLKIQRTERGDSAVYLCASSFRDTQPQHFGDGTRLSIL.

The chain uses TRBV4-2 and TRBJ2-3, with 7 bases fitting TRBD2. CDR1 is LGHNA and CDR2 is YNFKEQ in the germline V gene. Germline trimming cut 0 bases from V and 7 bases from J; bases unmatched to any gene: 7. The CDR3 covers 15 residues. Here the CDR3 reads CASSQDPGGSYTQYF. CDR3 DNA: TGTGCCAGCAGCCAAGATCCGGGGGGATCCTATACGCAGTATTTT.

The chain has TRBV7-3 and TRBJ2-4; D is perhaps TRBD2 (6 bases). The ends were cut back, 5 bases at V and 6 bases at J, with 14 bases in the middle. The length of the CDR3 is 14 residues. The V gene's germline CDR1 is SGHTA and CDR2 FQGTGA. The CDR3 nucleotides read TGTGCCAGCAGCAGCCCAGCCGGGGGAAACATTCAGTACTTC. Translating gives CASSSPAGGNIQYF.

The chain carries TRBV28 and TRBJ1-1; the D gene is possibly TRBD1 (5 bases). The V gene's germline CDR1 is MDHEN and CDR2 SYDVKM. V was clipped by 5 bases and J by 7 bases, with 11 bases between them. The CDR3 totals 12 residues. As DNA, the CDR3 is TGTGCCAGCAGTGCCCGGGACGGTGAAGCTTTCTTT. This encodes CASSARDGEAFF.

The V call is TRBV18, the J call TRBJ1-1; D possibly corresponds to TRBD1 (6 bases). V gave up 6 bases and J gave up 4 bases, with 18 bases separating them. Germline V lookup: CDR1 KGHSH, CDR2 LQKENI. The CDR3 length is 15 residues. This CDR3 is CASSPLGTRGTEAFF. In nucleotides, the CDR3 is TGTGCCAGCTCCCCCCTCGGGACCAGGGGCACTGAAGCTTTCTTT.

The J gene is TRBJ1-3, the V gene TRBV9; TRBD1 agrees at 9 bases. V shed 2 bases, J shed 4 bases, and the junction held 4 bases outside the gene matches. The CDR3 is 15 residues long. Germline V gene data show CDR1 as SGDLS and CDR2 as YYNGEE. CDR3 amino acids: CASSVGTGTGNTIYF. The CDR3 bases are TGTGCCAGCAGCGTGGGGACAGGGACGGGAAACACCATATATTTT.

For this clone: Other DNA sequences of this sample code for an identical CDR3. The chain joins TRBV2 to TRBJ1-3; 10 bases line up with TRBD1. This CDR3 region has 14 residues. From germline, CDR1 is SNHLY and CDR2 FYNNEI. J gave up 3 bases and V 6 bases, and 2 bases lay outside the gene matches. The CDR3 DNA follows: TGTGCCAGCAGGGGGACAGGGGTTGGAAACACCATATATTTT. Its translation: CASRGTGVGNTIYF.

The V gene is TRBV27, the J gene TRBJ2-7; tentative D call: TRBD1 (6 bases). V was cut by 1 base and J by 7 bases, with 8 bases left in between. Germline V gene data show CDR1 as MNHEY and CDR2 as SMNVEV (reference sequence). This CDR3 is built from 12 residues. The CDR3 sequence is CASSLYRVEQYF. The CDR3 nucleotides are TGTGCCAGCAGTTTATACAGGGTGGAGCAGTACTTC.

The chain employs TRBV19 and TRBJ2-5; a weak D match, TRBD1 (5 bases). Trimming shortened V by 2 bases and J by 5 bases, and 12 bases separated the two germline ends. The germline CDR1 and CDR2 sequences are LNHDA and SQIVND (reference sequence). CDR3 length equals 14 residues. The CDR3 loop reads CASSIQGFKETQYF. The CDR3 bases are TGTGCCAGTAGTATACAGGGTTTCAAGGAGACCCAGTACTTC.

This clone has just a few counts. The J gene is TRBJ2-7, the V gene TRBV7-2, with D uncertain. V lost 5 bases and J 0 bases, leaving 5 bases between the germline ends. The CDR3 has 12 amino acids. CDR1 is SGHTA and CDR2 is FQGNSA in the germline V gene. The CDR3 nucleotides read TGTGCCAGCAGCCCCTACTCCTACGAGCAGTACTTC. This codes for CASSPYSYEQYF. The whole variable domain, filled in from reference TRBV7-2 and TRBJ2-7, reads GAGVSQSPSNKVTEKGKDVELRCDPISGHTALYWYRQSLGQGLEFLIYFQGNSAPDKSGLPSDRFSAERTGGSVSTLTIQRTQQEDSAVYLCASSPYSYEQYFGPGTRLTVT.

Details on this clone: The sample carries other DNA sequences with the same CDR3. V usage is TRBV5-6 and J usage is TRBJ2-1; D remains unclear. Trimming took off 1 base at V and 0 bases at J, with 8 bases between the two ends. The CDR3 consists of 15 residues. Looked up from germline, CDR1 is SGHDT and CDR2 is YYEEEE. The DNA of the CDR3 is TGTGCCAGCAGCTTGCCCGGTAGCTCCTACAATGAGCAGTTCTTC. Its translation is CASSLPGSSYNEQFF.

Comments on this clone: This sample also contains other DNA sequences that code for the same CDR3. CDR3 bases: TGTGCCAGCAGCCTTAGCGGAAGCTCCTACAATGAGCAGTTCTTC. Amino acid sequence: CASSLSGSSYNEQFF. The chain couples TRBV5-4 to TRBJ2-1; TRBD2 is a possible D gene (6 bases). From germline, CDR1 is SGHNT and CDR2 YYREEE (reference sequence). Trimming shortened V by 4 bases and J by 0 bases, and 11 bases separated the two germline ends. This CDR3 comprises 15 residues.